Below, one TCR beta chain is given with its context. Its antigen is not known. The sample belongs to a study of T cells in Graves' hyperthyroidism and ophthalmopathy. Broader study findings: In validation, the model predicted ophthalmopathy. These predictions came a median about 6.2 months before onset.

Those patients with uncontrolled infection, other autoimmune disease, pregnancy or lactation were excluded. Diagnosis relied on clinical symptoms, serum thyroxine and TRAb, thyroid ultrasound and orbital computed tomography. A roughly 9.3 ml volume of fresh peripheral blood provided the PBMCs. Trimming left V 3 bases short and J 7 bases short, with 28 bases between. The germline V gene encodes CDR1 KGHSH and CDR2 LQKENI. The CDR3 is 19 residues long. TCR beta CDR3 regions were amplified from RNA. An initial round of RT-PCR targeting the TCR CDR3 relied on the HTBI primer set. TCRdb ran MiXCR on the multiplex PCR reads and lists one entry per CDR3 protein. The data hold a few hundred thousand distinct CDR3 sequences, with around 14% observed a single time.

Sequences were obtained from blood. The chain is built from TRBV18 and TRBJ2-1; the D gene is possibly TRBD2 (6 bases). The sequence came from a woman younger than 45 with Graves' hyperthyroidism. The CDR3 nucleotides are TGTGCCAGCTCACCGTCCCGGGACTCCGGGTTTCACATTAGGAATGAGCAGTTCTTC. Translation gives CASSPSRDSGFHIRNEQFF.